The 7 T cell receptor beta chains listed next were all sequenced from one sample in a study of human T cells and chemical hapten exposure (dated by TCRdb to about 2021). Preparation of the library involved RACE. The reads were generated on a NextSeq 500. TCRdb trimmed public reads at Q25 via fastp, called clones via MiXCR and kept in-frame beta chains. Under each unique CDR3 protein, matching rows form one entry showing the most common genes and DNA. The sample records tens of thousands of distinct CDR3 sequences, about 5% of which are singletons. The ten largest clones take up around 5% of the sample. Per the publication, the time point label means: patch test 3, about 24 weeks after DPC sensitization. Read against the paper, the sample's treatment or condition label means: therapeutic diphenylcyclopropenone sensitization with weekly scalp DPC. This material consisted of whole blood, taken in connection with sensitization to the hapten diphenylcyclopropenone (DPC). These receptors were taken from a man aged 25 to 40 with alopecia areata. Some clones in this sample may be carry-over from other donors' samples.

This clonotype was picked up many times. V is TRBV5-6 and J is TRBJ2-3; D may be TRBD1 (5 bases). The CDR3 is made up of 14 amino acids. Germline CDR1 and CDR2: SGHDT and YYEEEE. V lost 2 bases, J lost 1 base, and 8 bases lay in between. CDR3 loop: CASSFLGRTDTQYF. CDR3 nucleotide sequence: TGTGCCAGCAGCTTCTTGGGGCGCACAGATACGCAGTATTTT.

This clonotype was observed many times. The chain couples TRBV20-1 to TRBJ1-1; D call uncertain. Germline CDR1 DFQATT, CDR2 SNEGSKA (reference sequence). The V end lost 1 base, the J end lost 5 bases, and 14 bases lay between the germline ends. There are 14 residues in the CDR3. The CDR3 reads CSARAPGVRTEAFF. Here the CDR3 DNA reads TGCAGTGCTAGAGCCCCCGGAGTCAGGACTGAAGCTTTCTTT.

This clonotype was recorded a few times. The V call is TRBV29-1, the J call TRBJ2-1; 11 bases align to TRBD2. With V trimmed by 0 bases and J by 6 bases, 7 bases remained unmatched. The germline CDR1 and CDR2 sequences are SQVTM and ANQGSEA. CDR3 size: 16 residues. The CDR3 sequence: CSVEDHASGGSNEQFF. The CDR3 DNA is TGCAGCGTTGAAGATCACGCTAGCGGGGGGTCCAATGAGCAGTTCTTC.

This clonotype was seen at least ten times. The chain is built from TRBV29-1 and TRBJ1-2; 9 nucleotides line up with TRBD1. The J segment lost 4 bases and the V segment lost 0 bases, leaving 6 bases of the junction unmatched. Germline CDR1 SQVTM, CDR2 ANQGSEA. The CDR3 is 15 residues long. The CDR3 bases are TGCAGCGTTGAAGACTGGGACAGGGTGGCCTATGGCTACACCTTC. This codes for CSVEDWDRVAYGYTF.

The gene calls are TRBV27 and TRBJ2-6; D uncertain. Germline CDR1 reads MNHEY; CDR2 reads SMNVEV (reference sequence). Trimming removed 10 bases at V and 0 bases at J, with 13 bases between. The CDR3 is 15 amino acids. CDR3 DNA sequence: TGTGCCACCTCCGTGGACCCCTCTGGGGCCAACGTCCTGACTTTC. It yields the protein CATSVDPSGANVLTF.

This clonotype was observed many times. CDR3 coding DNA: TGTGCCAGCAGCTTAACTGTGACAGACACCTACGAGCAGTACTTC. Translation: CASSLTVTDTYEQYF. This chain links TRBV7-6 with TRBJ2-7; maybe TRBD1 (5 bases). Trimming cost V 2 bases and J 2 bases, with 13 bases left between them. Germline V gene data show CDR1 as SGHVS and CDR2 as FNYEAQ. The CDR3 totals 15 residues.

This clonotype was seen at least ten times. The chain has TRBV3-1 and TRBJ2-1; 11 positions agree with TRBD2. J gave up 3 bases and V 6 bases, and 4 bases lay outside the gene matches. CDR3 length: 15 residues. Germline CDR1 LGHDT, CDR2 YNNKEL (reference sequence). DNA of the CDR3: TGTGCCAGCAGTCCTACTAGCGGGAGCTACAATGAGCAGTTCTTC. Amino acids: CASSPTSGSYNEQFF.